One T cell receptor beta chain is described in this entry. Antigen: not known. After 5'RACE with constant-segment primers, TCR alpha and TCR beta cDNA libraries carrying sample barcodes and UMIs were obtained. TCRdb ran MiXCR on the 5' RACE reads and lists one entry per CDR3 protein. The table records about 38,000 distinct CDR3 sequences, about an eighth of them present only once. The data belong to a study of T-cell memory formation after mild COVID-19. Study outcomes and limitations: Prior to infection, memory already included some responding clones, suggesting cross-reactive memory joined. While clones contracting from day 15 to 85 were balanced between CD4 and CD8, later expanders leaned CD4+.

In germline, CDR1 is SGHVS, CDR2 FQNEAQ. V dropped 5 bases and J dropped 4 bases, with 6 bases sitting between them. CDR3 length: 12 amino acids. Sequenced: PBMCs or a T cell subset sorted from them (not recorded which). The source is a man aged 18 to 29 who had mild COVID-19 (a few samples of this study predate the infection). Cell type and time point are not known. The V gene is TRBV7-8, the J gene TRBJ1-5; D is uncertain. CDR3 nucleotide sequence: TGTGCCAGCAGCCAACCAAATCAGCCCCAGCATTTT. The encoded protein is CASSQPNQPQHF.